The text below deals with one T cell receptor (beta chain). This sample stems from a study of blood T cell repertoires in COVID-19. Trimming removed 0 bases from V and 7 bases from J, with 12 bases in between. From germline, CDR1 is MNHEY and CDR2 SVGEGT. This CDR3 region has 15 residues. Everyone who took part was roughly 18 to 89 years old, and they came from 24 US areas. Participant reports of clinical history set cohort assignment. Among Cohort 3 donors, those recovered had two negative PCRs, clearance, or symptom resolution. Authors' methods: Reference gene primer amplification in the assay estimated nucleated cell counts. This table comes from immunoSEQ multiplex PCR, and its TCRdb copy is limited to in-frame clones, with some not included. D and trimming come from the DNA, and the V and J calls and clone size come from that table. The sample shows 250,000 to 350,000 clones, about 87% of them seen only once.

Sequencing input: PBMCs or T cells enriched from blood (not recorded which). The clonotype was recovered from a woman between 50 and 59 years old who had recovered from COVID-19. The V gene is TRBV6-2 or TRBV6-3, the J gene TRBJ2-2; perhaps TRBD1 as D (6 bases). This CDR3 is CASSYSGGSIGELFF. The CDR3 nucleotides read TGTGCCAGCAGTTACTCAGGGGGATCTATCGGGGAGCTGTTTTTT.